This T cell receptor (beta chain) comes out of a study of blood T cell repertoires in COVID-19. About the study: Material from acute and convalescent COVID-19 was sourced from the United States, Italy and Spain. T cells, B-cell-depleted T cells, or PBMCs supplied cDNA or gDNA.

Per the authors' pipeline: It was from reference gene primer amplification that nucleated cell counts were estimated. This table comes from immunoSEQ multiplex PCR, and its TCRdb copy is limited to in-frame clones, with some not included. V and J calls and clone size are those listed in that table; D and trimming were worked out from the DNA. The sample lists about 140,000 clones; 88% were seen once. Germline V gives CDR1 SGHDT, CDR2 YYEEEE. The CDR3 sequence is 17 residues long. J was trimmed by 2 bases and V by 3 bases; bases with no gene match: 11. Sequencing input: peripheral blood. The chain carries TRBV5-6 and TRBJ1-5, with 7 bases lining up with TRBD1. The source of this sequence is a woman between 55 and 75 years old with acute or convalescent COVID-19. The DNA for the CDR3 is TGTGCCAGCAGCTCGATACAGGGGCAGGTTGGCAATCAGCCCCAGCATTTT. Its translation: CASSSIQGQVGNQPQHF.